This is a list of T cell receptor beta chains from one sample in a study of OX40 agonist ivuxolimab in advanced cancers. Clones were sequenced by immunoSEQ multiplex PCR, and TCRdb holds only the in-frame ones, with some missing. The sample holds some 41,000 clones, around 92% seen once. The sample in question was CD4+ or CD8+ T cells sorted from blood, obtained in a trial of the OX40 agonist ivuxolimab. The receptor set was obtained from an adult with an advanced solid tumor such as melanoma, head and neck, liver or kidney cancer. The CDR3 runs from the conserved cysteine through the conserved F or W. The D gene is left open where the match is weak. Not all rows give a size; the values are once, few, many and, for expanded clones, a class.

J | V | D | size | DNA | CDR3
TRBJ1-2 | TRBV7-2 | NA | once | TGTGCCAGCAGCTTAGCGGGGGTCAGGGAACCCGCCTTAGGTGGCTACACCTTC | CASSLAGVREPALGGYTF
TRBJ2-3 | TRBV5-4 | TRBD2 | NA | TGTGCCAGCAGCCCGGGACTAGCGGGGGGGCCAACAGATACGCAGTATTTT | CASSPGLAGGPTDTQYF
TRBJ2-5 | TRBV7-2 | NA | NA | TGTGCCAGCAGCCCGCCCCATAGTAGGCGTGGAGAGACCCAGTACTTC | CASSPPHSRRGETQYF
TRBJ2-1 | TRBV5-1 | NA | NA | TGCGCCAGCAGCTTGGGGGGATGGGACAATGAGCAGTTCTTC | CASSLGGWDNEQFF
TRBJ1-1 | TRBV25-1 | TRBD1 | NA | TGTGCCAGCAGTAAACCGGGACAGGGGGCCACTGAAGCTTTCTTT | CASSKPGQGATEAFF
TRBJ2-7 | TRBV5-1 | NA | NA | TGCGCCAGCAGCCCGGGCCTTACCCCCGCCTACGAGCAGTACTTC | CASSPGLTPAYEQYF
TRBJ2-7 | TRBV14 | NA | NA | TGTGCCAGCAGCCAAGCGGGCAGATCCTACGAGCAGTACTTC | CASSQAGRSYEQYF
TRBJ2-7 | TRBV6-1 | NA | NA | TGTGCCAGCAGTGAAGCGAGGCTAGTTCAGGCAGGCGACACCTACGAGCAGTACTTC | CASSEARLVQAGDTYEQYF
TRBJ2-3 | TRBV5-1 | NA | NA | TGCGCCAGCAGCTTGCAGCTACCATCAGATACGCAGTATTTT | CASSLQLPSDTQYF
TRBJ1-3 | TRBV7-9 | TRBD1 | NA | TGTGCCAGCAGCCCTAGAGGGGGCTCCGGAAACACCATATATTTT | CASSPRGGSGNTIYF
TRBJ2-2 | TRBV9 | TRBD2 | NA | TGTGCCAGCAGCGCCAGACTAGCGGTGAACACCGGGGAGCTGTTTTTT | CASSARLAVNTGELFF
TRBJ1-6 | TRBV7-2 | NA | NA | TGTGCCAGCAGCGTTGGAAGGGGGGGTAATTCACCCCTCCACTTT | CASSVGRGGNSPLHF
TRBJ1-4 | TRBV2 | NA | NA | TGTGCCAGCAGTACCAGGGATAATGAAAAACTGTTTTTT | CASSTRDNEKLFF
TRBJ2-5 | TRBV7-2 | TRBD1 | NA | TGTGCCAGCAGCTTCAACAGGGGCGAGGGAGAGACCCAGTACTTC | CASSFNRGEGETQYF
TRBJ1-1 | TRBV7-2 | NA | NA | TGTGCCAGCAGCCATTCCCGGGCGAACACTGAAGCTTTCTTT | CASSHSRANTEAFF
TRBJ2-3 | TRBV6-6 | NA | NA | TGTGCCAGCAGCCCGTCAAGTTACAGCACAGATACGCAGTATTTT | CASSPSSYSTDTQYF
TRBJ2-5 | TRBV4-1 | TRBD1 | once | TGCGCCAGCAGCCCGGGACAGAACCAAGAGACCCAGTACTTC | CASSPGQNQETQYF
TRBJ2-7 | TRBV4-1 | TRBD1 | NA | TGCGCCAGCAGCCCCTTCCCGGGACAGGGGGCGCAAGAGCAGTACTTC | CASSPFPGQGAQEQYF
TRBJ1-5 | TRBV7-8 | NA | NA | TGTGCCAGCAGCTTAGAACGGAGCAATCAGCCCCAGCATTTT | CASSLERSNQPQHF
TRBJ1-2 | TRBV5-4 | TRBD1 | NA | TGTGCCAGCAGCCAAGACAGGGGCGGTGGCTACACCTTC | CASSQDRGGGYTF
TRBJ2-1 | TRBV20-1 | NA | once | TGCAGTGCTACCAACAATGAGCAGTTCTTC | CSATNNEQFF
TRBJ2-5 | TRBV10-3 | TRBD1 | NA | TGTGCCGCCAACAGGGGTCCCCAAGAGACCCAGTACTTC | CAANRGPQETQYF
TRBJ1-3 | TRBV5-8 | NA | NA | TGTGCCAGCAGCTGGACAGCCATTACTGGAAACACCATATATTTT | CASSWTAITGNTIYF
TRBJ2-2 | TRBV9 | TRBD2 | NA | TGTGCCAGCAGCATCAGCGGGGGGACCGCGAACACCGGGGAGCTGTTTTTT | CASSISGGTANTGELFF
TRBJ1-1 | TRBV6-5 | TRBD1 | NA | TGTGCCAGCCTTAAACCGGACAGGGGGTGGACTGAAGCTTTCTTT | CASLKPDRGWTEAFF
TRBJ1-6 | TRBV2 | NA | NA | TGTGCCAGCAGCATCACAGGGCTTGATTCACCCCTCCACTTT | CASSITGLDSPLHF
TRBJ2-3 | TRBV5-1 | TRBD2 | NA | TGCGCCAGCAGCACGCTAACTAGCGGCGGCACAGATACGCAGTATTTT | CASSTLTSGGTDTQYF